This TCR beta chain was sequenced in a study of long-term antiretroviral therapy in people with HIV. Study-level points and caveats: Across all time points, the repertoire was dominated by clones that expanded before ART. Despite increasing after ART, diversity remained lower than that of transplant donor controls. The study collected no data on ART adherence, viral resistance or therapy changes.

As regards this clone: The antigen remains unidentified.

The germline CDR1 and CDR2 sequences are SQVTM and ANQGSEA. With V trimmed by 4 bases and J by 7 bases, 10 bases remained unmatched. The CDR3 consists of 16 residues. A v3.0 immunoSEQ assay was performed at survey level. The protocol was immunoSEQ multiplex PCR, while the TCRdb copy is restricted to in-frame clones and leaves out a portion. The sample holds almost 30,000 clones, around 90% seen once. Everyone in the study who had HIV was treated in the United States. Sequenced here: unsorted PBMCs, sampled 3.2 years before starting antiretroviral therapy. The TCR originated in a man in his fifties with HIV. The chain couples TRBV29-1 to TRBJ2-1; 13 positions agree with TRBD2. The CDR3 loop is CSVGNPLAGGWNEQFF. The CDR3 nucleotides are TGCAGCGTTGGTAACCCACTAGCGGGGGGGTGGAATGAGCAGTTCTTC.